This TCR beta chain was profiled in a study of identical twins. Findings and caveats of the study: Models underestimated TCR alpha sharing (out-of-frame) in monozygotic twins. Invariant MAIT and iNKT cells could partly confound zero-insertion analyses. Less excess twin sharing appeared in beta out-of-frame sequences.

The CDR3 has 14 residues. CDR1 and CDR2 (germline): SGHRS, YFSETQ. Trimming stripped 5 bases from V and 7 bases from J, with 19 bases between. A template switching step contributed a universal primer site, while unique molecular identifiers were present in the cDNA. TCRdb redid the calling of the 5' RACE reads with MiXCR, one entry per CDR3 protein. The table has hundreds of thousands of distinct CDR3 sequences, around a tenth seen once. This clonotype was picked up a small number of times. Its target is not known. Specimen: memory (CD45RO+) T cells sorted from blood. The chain recombines TRBV5-1 with TRBJ2-7, with D perhaps matching TRBD2 (7 bases). This clonotype was sampled from a woman between 18 and 30 years old in good health. The CDR3 region has the DNA TGCGCCAGCAGGACGGGGACGGGGGGCAGTGAGCAGTACTTC. It encodes CASRTGTGGSEQYF.